These 29 T cell receptor beta chains share one sample of origin, sequenced in a study of CD8 T cells in ankylosing spondylitis (dated by TCRdb to the late 2010s). The method was 5' RACE. Reads for this sample came from an Illumina MiSeq. TCRdb passed the public sequencing reads through fastp at Q25 and MiXCR, retaining productive beta sequences. Identical CDR3 proteins give one entry, which carries the most common genes and DNA. This sample gives some 30,000 distinct CDR3 sequences in total; approximately 14% of them show up just once. The ten largest make up around a third of the sample. Sequenced sample: blood. The receptors shown here come from a male donor with ankylosing spondylitis or in good health (not recorded which).

This clonotype showed up just a few times. This CDR3 reads CASSVEDSYGYTF. DNA for the CDR3: TGTGCCAGCAGCGTAGAAGACAGCTATGGCTACACCTTC. This rearrangement joins TRBV9 to TRBJ1-2; a weak D match, TRBD1 (5 bases). Trimming removed 0 bases at V and 4 bases at J, with 7 bases between. Germline values: CDR1 SGDLS, CDR2 YYNGEE. CDR3 size: 13 residues.

The chain joins TRBV29-1 to TRBJ2-1; 12 bases line up with TRBD1. Germline V CDR1 and CDR2: SQVTM, ANQGSEA. The CDR3 length is 13 residues. V dropped 7 bases and J dropped 6; count of bases not matched to a gene: 4. CDR3 nucleotides: TGCAGCGGGAGGGACAGGGGGCTCAATGAGCAGTTCTTC. The encoded protein is CSGRDRGLNEQFF.

The chain is built from TRBV5-5 and TRBJ2-2; the D is unclear. The CDR3 covers 15 residues. Germline values: CDR1 SGHKS, CDR2 YYEKEE (reference sequence). The germline V and J ends were trimmed by 3 bases and 6 bases, with 15 bases remaining between them. CDR3 loop: CASSSSGRYAGELFF. CDR3 sequence (DNA): TGTGCCAGCAGCTCCTCTGGCAGGTATGCCGGGGAGCTGTTTTTT.

This clonotype has just a few counts. V usage is TRBV27 and J usage is TRBJ1-2; 7 bases agree with TRBD1. The trim removed 5 bases at V and 2 bases at J, leaving 2 bases unmatched. CDR1 is MNHEY, CDR2 SMNVEV, per germline (reference sequence). This CDR3 has 13 amino acids. CDR3 bases: TGTGCCAGCAGTATGACAGGGAACTATGGCTACACCTTC. Its protein is CASSMTGNYGYTF.

The V and J genes are TRBV12-3 or TRBV12-4 and TRBJ2-7; D remains ambiguous. CDR3 length: 15 residues. V dropped 0 bases and J dropped 4 bases, with 13 bases sitting between them. CDR3 amino acids: CASSLAPNSNYEQYF. In DNA form, the CDR3 reads TGTGCCAGCAGTTTAGCCCCGAATTCAAATTACGAGCAGTACTTC.

The chain recombines TRBV4-3 with TRBJ2-5; 10 bases are a match to TRBD2. The ends lost 3 bases at V and 7 bases at J; junction bases unmatched: 2. The CDR3 is 13 residues long. Looked up from germline, CDR1 is LGHNA and CDR2 is YSLEER. The CDR3 DNA is TGCGCCAGCAGCCAGAGGACTAGCGGGACCCAGTACTTC. The encoded protein is CASSQRTSGTQYF.

The rearrangement joins TRBV14 to TRBJ1-4, with D perhaps matching TRBD1 (5 bases). Trimming shortened V by 2 bases and J by 7 bases, and 14 bases separated the two germline ends. This CDR3 has 15 residues. Germline V gives CDR1 SGHDN, CDR2 FVKESK. In DNA form, the CDR3 reads TGTGCCAGCAGCCAATTGACCCCGGGGACTGAAAAACTGTTTTTT. This codes for CASSQLTPGTEKLFF.

V is TRBV28 and J is TRBJ2-2, with 9 bases aligning to TRBD1. Germline V CDR1 and CDR2: MDHEN, SYDVKM. This CDR3 is built from 15 residues. The junction had 6 bases not matched to a gene; V was cut back by 6 bases and J by 4 bases. The CDR3 coding sequence is TGTGCCAGCAGAGGACAGGGGCTGTCCACCGGGGAGCTGTTTTTT. Amino acids: CASRGQGLSTGELFF.

This clonotype was seen only a few times. J is TRBJ1-5 and V is TRBV12-3 or TRBV12-4; D not certain. Trimming stripped 8 bases from V and 1 base from J, with 12 bases between. The CDR3 runs to 14 residues. CDR3 protein: CASSRQLSNQPQHF. The CDR3 bases are TGTGCCAGCTCTCGCCAGCTGAGCAATCAGCCCCAGCATTTT.

This clonotype has more than one count but fewer than ten. The genes are TRBV5-1 and TRBJ2-3; D remains ambiguous. V lost 0 bases and J lost 2, with 13 bases in between. CDR1 is SGHRS, CDR2 YFSETQ, per germline. There are 16 residues in the CDR3. In DNA form, the CDR3 reads TGCGCCAGCAGCTTGGCCCTCCTTCCTAACACAGATACGCAGTATTTT. Protein: CASSLALLPNTDTQYF. Together with reference TRBV5-1 and TRBJ2-3, the CDR3 gives the full variable domain: KAGVTQTPRYLIKTRGQQVTLSCSPISGHRSVSWYQQTPGQGLQFLFEYFSETQRNKGNFPGRFSGRQFSNSRSEMNVSTLELGDSALYLCASSLALLPNTDTQYFGPGTRLTVL.

This clonotype was counted a few times. V usage is TRBV20-1 and J usage is TRBJ1-1, with no clear D. The CDR3 is made up of 12 amino acids. V gave up 4 bases and J gave up 1 base, with 7 bases separating them. Germline V gives CDR1 DFQATT, CDR2 SNEGSKA (reference sequence). The CDR3 loop is CSAKFPNTEAFF. In DNA, the CDR3 is TGCAGTGCTAAGTTTCCGAACACTGAAGCTTTCTTT.

This clonotype was seen a few times. This chain joins TRBV6-5 and TRBJ1-4; D is possibly TRBD1 (5 bases). The CDR3 covers 12 residues. The ends were cut back, 6 bases at V and 10 bases at J, with 12 bases in the middle. Germline assignment: CDR1 MNHEY and CDR2 SVGAGI. The CDR3 loop is CASRPMGGKLFF. CDR3 DNA: TGTGCCAGCAGGCCAATGGGGGGAAAACTGTTTTTT.

This clonotype has just a few counts. V is TRBV25-1 and J is TRBJ2-1; D tentatively reads TRBD1 or TRBD2 (5 bases each). Trimming removed 2 bases from V and 2 bases from J, with 19 bases in between. The CDR3 extends over 18 amino acids. From germline, CDR1 is MGHDK and CDR2 SYGVNS. DNA for the CDR3: TGTGCCAGCAGTGAAAAGGCCAGGGACGTAGTCCCCTACAATGAGCAGTTCTTC. Translation: CASSEKARDVVPYNEQFF.

This clonotype showed up just a few times. The chain joins TRBV4-2 to TRBJ2-2; D unresolved. Germline V lookup: CDR1 LGHNA, CDR2 YNFKEQ. Trimming left V 0 bases short and J 9 bases short, with 8 bases between. The CDR3 length is 13 residues. DNA of the CDR3: TGTGCCAGCAGCCAAGATAAGAACAGGGAGCTGTTTTTT. Amino acid sequence: CASSQDKNRELFF.

CDR3 amino acids: CASSQELGGYEQYV. In DNA form, the CDR3 reads TGTGCCAGCAGCCAAGAACTGGGAGGCTACGAGCAGTACGTC. The chain uses TRBV3-1 and TRBJ2-7; possible D gene TRBD2, 6 bases. The CDR3 has 14 residues. Germline V gives CDR1 LGHDT, CDR2 YNNKEL (reference sequence). Trimming stripped 0 bases from V and 3 bases from J, with 9 bases between.

This clonotype occurred a few times. The genes are TRBV7-2 and TRBJ2-2, with 9 bases matching TRBD1. J was trimmed by 7 bases and V by 3 bases; bases with no gene match: 12. This CDR3 contains 17 residues. The V gene's germline CDR1 is SGHTA and CDR2 FQGNSA. CDR3 in amino acids: CASSFTGGLRRSGELFF. The CDR3 coding sequence is TGTGCCAGCAGCTTTACAGGGGGCCTCAGGAGGAGCGGGGAGCTGTTTTTT. The full variable domain, with the rest looked up from reference TRBV7-2 and TRBJ2-2, is GAGVSQSPSNKVTEKGKDVELRCDPISGHTALYWYRQSLGQGLEFLIYFQGNSAPDKSGLPSDRFSAERTGGSVSTLTIQRTQQEDSAVYLCASSFTGGLRRSGELFFGEGSRLTVL.

V and J are TRBV5-6 and TRBJ2-2, with D perhaps matching TRBD1 (5 bases). The CDR3 totals 13 residues. Germline V gene data show CDR1 as SGHDT and CDR2 as YYEEEE. V lost 0 bases, J lost 10 bases, and 10 bases lay in between. CDR3 in amino acids: CASSLVRGEELFF. CDR3 DNA: TGTGCCAGCAGCTTGGTAAGGGGCGAGGAGCTGTTTTTT.

The chain has TRBV5-1 and TRBJ2-4; the D call may be TRBD1 or TRBD2 (7 bases each). Trimming took 3 bases from V and 0 from J, leaving 13 bases between them. The CDR3 length is 16 residues. Looked up from germline, CDR1 is SGHRS and CDR2 is YFSETQ. The chain's CDR3 is CASSSQGGLAKNIQYF. As DNA, the CDR3 is TGCGCCAGCAGCTCCCAGGGGGGGCTAGCCAAAAACATTCAGTACTTC.

The CDR3 nucleotides read TGTGCCAGCAGTTTGAGGGGTAATGAGCAGTTCTTC. Its translation: CASSLRGNEQFF. The gene calls are TRBV27 and TRBJ2-1; either TRBD1 or TRBD2 may fit D (5 bases each). Germline assignment: CDR1 MNHEY and CDR2 SMNVEV (reference sequence). This CDR3 has 12 residues. V was trimmed by 3 bases and J by 7 bases, leaving 7 bases between them.

A few counts support this clonotype. The chain employs TRBV29-1 and TRBJ2-2; D is unclear. Germline CDR1 reads SQVTM; CDR2 reads ANQGSEA. V lost 7 bases to trimming and J lost 1 base, with 7 bases between them. The CDR3 is 12 residues long. Here the CDR3 reads CSALMNTGELFF. The CDR3 bases are TGCAGCGCCTTAATGAACACCGGGGAGCTGTTTTTT.

V gene TRBV28 combines with J gene TRBJ2-7, with D possibly TRBD1 on 5 matching bases. CDR1 and CDR2 from the germline V gene are MDHEN and SYDVKM. The V end was cut by 9 bases, the J end by 6 bases, with 18 bases between. CDR3 length: 13 residues. The CDR3, as DNA: TGTGCCAGTTCAAAAATCAGGGTAAGCGAGCAGTACGTC. Its protein is CASSKIRVSEQYV.

This clonotype showed up just a few times. This chain uses TRBV28 with TRBJ2-1, with 9 bases fitting TRBD1. This CDR3 is built from 17 residues. CDR1 MDHEN and CDR2 SYDVKM come from the germline V gene. The V and J ends lost 3 bases and 7 bases, in that order; junction bases with no gene match: 13. CDR3 bases: TGTGCCAGCAGTTTTTTGAGAGGGACAGGGAGGTCAAATGAGCAGTTCTTC. Protein sequence: CASSFLRGTGRSNEQFF.

The chain employs TRBV7-2 and TRBJ1-1; 7 bases line up with TRBD1. Germline CDR1 SGHTA, CDR2 FQGNSA. CDR3 size: 13 residues. Germline trimming cut 5 bases from V and 5 bases from J; bases unmatched to any gene: 5. CDR3 amino acids: CASSPRGGTEAFF. The CDR3 DNA reads as TGTGCCAGCAGCCCCAGGGGGGGAACTGAAGCTTTCTTT.

The CDR3 region is CASSPTGQGDTEAFF. CDR3 in DNA: TGTGCCAGCTCACCCACGGGACAAGGGGACACTGAAGCTTTCTTT. V gene TRBV18 combines with J gene TRBJ1-1, with D possibly matching TRBD1 (6 bases). Germline assignment: CDR1 KGHSH and CDR2 LQKENI. There are 15 residues in the CDR3. V was cut by 3 bases and J by 3 bases, with 14 bases left in between. The variable domain in full, with the rest retrieved from reference TRBV18 and TRBJ1-1, is NAGVMQNPRHLVRRRGQEARLRCSPMKGHSHVYWYRQLPEEGLKFMVYLQKENIIDESGMPKERFSAEFPKEGPSILRIQQVVRGDSAAYFCASSPTGQGDTEAFFGQGTRLTVV.

There are a few counts of this clonotype. The chain joins TRBV28 to TRBJ1-1, with a tentative D call TRBD1 (6 bases). The ends were cut back, 6 bases at V and 0 bases at J, with 23 bases in the middle. Germline values: CDR1 MDHEN, CDR2 SYDVKM. This CDR3 region has 18 residues. The CDR3 DNA reads as TGTGCCAGCAGCCCCTTTGGGGGGGGCGTCTCCATGAACACTGAAGCTTTCTTT. Protein sequence: CASSPFGGGVSMNTEAFF. The variable domain in full, completed from reference TRBV28 and TRBJ1-1, reads DVKVTQSSRYLVKRTGEKVFLECVQDMDHENMFWYRQDPGLGLRLIYFSYDVKMKEKGDIPEGYSVSREKKERFSLILESASTNQTSMYLCASSPFGGGVSMNTEAFFGQGTRLTVV.

V and J are TRBV27 and TRBJ2-2, with no clear D. Per the germline V gene, CDR1 is MNHEY and CDR2 is SMNVEV (reference sequence). The V end lost 4 bases, the J end lost 4 bases, and 7 bases lay between the germline ends. This CDR3 spans 13 amino acids. CDR3 bases: TGTGCCAGCAGTTCGTTGGGCACCGGGGAGCTGTTTTTT. Protein product: CASSSLGTGELFF.

The rearrangement uses TRBV7-6 and TRBJ2-1, with a tentative D call TRBD2 (5 bases). The germline V gene has CDR1 SGHVS and CDR2 FNYEAQ. This CDR3 region has 13 residues. Trimming removed 5 bases from V and 9 bases from J, with 14 bases in between. As DNA, the CDR3 is TGTGCCAGCAGCCCAACCCCGGGGAGTGAGCAGTTCTTC. Encoded protein: CASSPTPGSEQFF.

V is TRBV19 and J is TRBJ2-2; TRBD2 agrees at 9 bases. Germline CDR1 is LNHDA and CDR2 is SQIVND (reference sequence). J was trimmed by 4 bases and V by 6 bases; bases with no gene match: 0. CDR3 length: 13 residues. The CDR3 here is CASRGLATGELFF. CDR3 sequence (DNA): TGTGCCAGTAGGGGACTAGCCACCGGGGAGCTGTTTTTT.

The sample holds a few counts of this clonotype. The chain has TRBV20-1 and TRBJ2-1, with 8 bases identical to TRBD2. Germline V gene lookup returns CDR1 DFQATT and CDR2 SNEGSKA (reference sequence). The V and J ends lost 0 bases and 6 bases, in that order; junction bases with no gene match: 10. CDR3 size: 16 residues. CDR3 sequence (DNA): TGCAGTGCTAGAGATTGGACGGGGGGGCACCCCAATGAGCAGTTCTTC. Translated: CSARDWTGGHPNEQFF.